This TCR beta chain was documented in a study of blood T cell repertoires in COVID-19. Overall study context: Sample material is recorded as cDNA or gDNA derived from T cells, B-cell-depleted T cells, or PBMCs.

Clinical history reported by participants formed the basis on which cohorts were assigned. The table came from immunoSEQ multiplex PCR; TCRdb's copy has only in-frame clones and leaves some out. The table lists more than 120,000 clones, around 82% of them singletons. Germline lookup yields CDR1 SGDLS and CDR2 YYNGEE. The trim removed 3 bases at V and 4 bases at J, leaving 8 bases unmatched. The CDR3 has 16 residues. The gene calls are TRBV9 and TRBJ1-1, with TRBD1 matching over 11 bases. The clonotype comes from a man aged 45 to 65 in a cohort exposed to, infected with or recovered from COVID-19 (not recorded which). The source material was PBMCs or T cells enriched from blood (not recorded which). In nucleotides, the CDR3 is TGTGCCAGCAGCGCGGGGACAGGGGGGCTAGGCACTGAAGCTTTCTTT. Protein sequence: CASSAGTGGLGTEAFF.